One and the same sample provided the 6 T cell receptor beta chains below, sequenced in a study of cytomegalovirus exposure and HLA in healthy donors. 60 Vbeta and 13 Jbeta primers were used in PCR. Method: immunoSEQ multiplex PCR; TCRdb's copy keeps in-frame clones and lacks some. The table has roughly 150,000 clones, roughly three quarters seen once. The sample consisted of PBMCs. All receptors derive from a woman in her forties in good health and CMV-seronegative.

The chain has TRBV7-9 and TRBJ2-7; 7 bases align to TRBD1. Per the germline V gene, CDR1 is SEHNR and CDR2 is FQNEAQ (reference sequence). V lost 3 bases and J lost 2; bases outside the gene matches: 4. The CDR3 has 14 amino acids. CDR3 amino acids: CASSLAGTAYEQYF. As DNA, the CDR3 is TGTGCCAGCAGCTTGGCAGGGACAGCCTACGAGCAGTACTTC. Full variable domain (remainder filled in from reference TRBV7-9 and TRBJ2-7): DTGVSQNPRHKITKRGQNVTFRCDPISEHNRLYWYRQTLGQGPEFLTYFQNEAQLEKSRLLSDRFSAERPKGSFSTLEIQRTEQGDSAMYLCASSLAGTAYEQYFGPGTRLTVT.

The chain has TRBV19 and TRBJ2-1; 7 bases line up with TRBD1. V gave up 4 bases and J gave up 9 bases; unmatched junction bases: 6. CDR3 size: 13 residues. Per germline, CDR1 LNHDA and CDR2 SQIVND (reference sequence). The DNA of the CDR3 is TGTGCCAGTAGTAGGACAGGTTTTGGTGAGCAGTTCTTC. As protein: CASSRTGFGEQFF.

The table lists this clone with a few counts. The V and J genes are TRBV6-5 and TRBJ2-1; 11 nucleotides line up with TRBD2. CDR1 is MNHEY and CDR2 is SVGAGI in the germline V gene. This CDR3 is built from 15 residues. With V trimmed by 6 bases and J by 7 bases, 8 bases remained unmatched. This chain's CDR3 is CASRPTSGSRNEQFF. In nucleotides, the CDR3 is TGTGCCAGCAGACCTACTAGCGGGAGTCGAAATGAGCAGTTCTTC.

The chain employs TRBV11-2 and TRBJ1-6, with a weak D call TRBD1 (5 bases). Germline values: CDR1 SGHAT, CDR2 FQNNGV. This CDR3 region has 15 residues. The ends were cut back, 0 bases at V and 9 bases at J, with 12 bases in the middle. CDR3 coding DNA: TGTGCCAGCAGCTTAGATTGGAGGGACGGTTCACCCCTCCACTTT. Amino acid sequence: CASSLDWRDGSPLHF.

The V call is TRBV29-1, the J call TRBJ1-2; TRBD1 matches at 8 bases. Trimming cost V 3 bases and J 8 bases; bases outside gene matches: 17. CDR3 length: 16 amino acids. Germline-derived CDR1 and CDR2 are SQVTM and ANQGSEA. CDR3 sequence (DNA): TGCAGCGTTGATGCTGACGGGACAGGCGCTTCCTGGGGCTACACCTTC. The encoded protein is CSVDADGTGASWGYTF.

For the CDR3, the DNA is TGCGCCAGCAGCCAAGCCCTAACCTCATTGGACGAGCAGTACTTC. This sequence encodes CASSQALTSLDEQYF. The rearrangement links TRBV4-1 to TRBJ2-7; D remains ambiguous. Looked up from germline, CDR1 is MGHRA and CDR2 is YSYEKL. Between the trimmed V and J ends, which lost 1 base and 5 bases, there was a span of 15 bases. CDR3 length equals 15 residues.